In this sample, the clone carrying this T cell receptor beta chain turned up a few times. The target antigen is unknown. TCRdb independently ran MiXCR on the reads; one entry per CDR3 protein. The sample lists about 570,000 distinct CDR3 sequences; 40% were seen once. The data derive from a study of T cell repertoires in cytomegalovirus infection. Study at large: It was recently identified HLA-C-restricted and well-studied HLA-B-restricted CMV epitopes that the study used. Evidence of both CMV infection and a matching HLA type came from public TCR beta signatures.

The CDR3 loop spans 14 amino acids. Germline V gene data show CDR1 as SGHTA and CDR2 as FQGNSA. With 5 bases removed from V and 0 bases from J, the gap between germline ends came to 11 bases. Study-level findings and limits: The ex vivo response showed dominance by HLA-C-restricted CMV-specific TCR beta clonotypes.

The chain joins TRBV7-2 to TRBJ2-7, with D possibly being TRBD2 (5 bases). The clonotype comes from a human donor in good health (CMV status not recorded). Some clones in this sample may be carry-over from other donors' samples. Sequenced here: cultured PBMCs, sampled from culture after CMV antigen stimulation. DNA for the CDR3: TGTGCCAGCAGCCCATCCGGGATCTCCTACGAGCAGTACTTC. It encodes CASSPSGISYEQYF. Full variable domain (rest looked up from reference TRBV7-2 and TRBJ2-7): GAGVSQSPSNKVTEKGKDVELRCDPISGHTALYWYRQSLGQGLEFLIYFQGNSAPDKSGLPSDRFSAERTGGSVSTLTIQRTQQEDSAVYLCASSPSGISYEQYFGPGTRLTVT.